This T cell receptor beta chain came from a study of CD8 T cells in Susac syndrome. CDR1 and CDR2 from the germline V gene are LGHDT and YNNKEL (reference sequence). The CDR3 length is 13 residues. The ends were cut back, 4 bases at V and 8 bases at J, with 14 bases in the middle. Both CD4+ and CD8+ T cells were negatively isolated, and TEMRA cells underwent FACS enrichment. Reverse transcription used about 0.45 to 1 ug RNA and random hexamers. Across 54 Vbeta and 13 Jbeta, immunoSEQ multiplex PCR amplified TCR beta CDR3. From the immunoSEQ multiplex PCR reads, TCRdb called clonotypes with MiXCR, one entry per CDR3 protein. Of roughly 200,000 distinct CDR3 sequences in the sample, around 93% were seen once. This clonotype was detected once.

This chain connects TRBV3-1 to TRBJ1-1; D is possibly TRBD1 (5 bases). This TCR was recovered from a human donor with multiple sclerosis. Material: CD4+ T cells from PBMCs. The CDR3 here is CASSLDSHREAFF. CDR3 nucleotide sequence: TGTGCCAGCAGCCTCGACAGTCACAGGGAAGCTTTCTTT. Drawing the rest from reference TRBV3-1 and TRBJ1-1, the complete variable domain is DTAVSQTPKYLVTQMGNDKSIKCEQNLGHDTMYWYKQDSKKFLKIMFSYNNKELIINETVPNRFSPKSPDKAHLNLHINSLELGDSAVYFCASSLDSHREAFFGQGTRLTVV.